The next 17 T cell receptor beta chains were all read from a single sample in a study of blood T cell repertoires in COVID-19. Sequenced by immunoSEQ multiplex PCR; TCRdb stores in-frame clones only, minus some. Seen here are a few hundred thousand clones, roughly nine tenths observed once, and the top ten hold 2% to 2.5%. Sequenced: peripheral blood. Receptors originate from a woman aged 50 to 65 with acute or convalescent COVID-19.

In its sample, this clone was seen once. This sequence joins TRBV25-1 and TRBJ2-3; 7 bases map to TRBD2. The CDR3 loop spans 12 amino acids. V gave up 5 bases and J gave up 6 bases; unmatched junction bases: 2. Germline CDR1 and CDR2: MGHDK and SYGVNS. CDR3 coding DNA: TGTGCCAGCAGTCGGGACTACGATACGCAGTATTTT. Residues: CASSRDYDTQYF.

V is TRBV5-6 and J is TRBJ2-7; TRBD1 aligns across 8 bases. The CDR3 is made up of 14 amino acids. Germline lookup yields CDR1 SGHDT and CDR2 YYEEEE. J gave up 0 bases and V 5 bases, and 4 bases lay outside the gene matches. CDR3 bases: TGTGCCAGCAGACGACAGGGGACCTCCTACGAGCAGTACTTC. It specifies CASRRQGTSYEQYF.

This rearrangement joins TRBV6-5 to TRBJ2-5; D perhaps matches TRBD2 (6 bases). V lost 2 bases, J lost 2 bases, and 15 bases lay in between. Germline loops: CDR1 MNHEY, CDR2 SVGAGI. CDR3 length: 16 amino acids. For the CDR3, the DNA is TGTGCCAGCAGTTACCAGTCAGGGCGGGGACAAGAGACCCAGTACTTC. It specifies CASSYQSGRGQETQYF.

The rearrangement uses TRBV6-4 and TRBJ2-2, with a tentative D call TRBD1 (6 bases). Germline V lookup: CDR1 MRHNA, CDR2 SNTAGT. This CDR3 is 14 amino acids long. Trimming removed 6 bases from V and 4 bases from J, with 12 bases in between. CDR3 loop: CASRLGGGTGELFF. CDR3 bases: TGTGCCAGCAGATTAGGGGGTGGCACCGGGGAGCTGTTTTTT.

DNA of the CDR3: TGTGCCACCAGTGACACTAGCGGGAGTAATGAGCAGTTCTTC. Amino acids: CATSDTSGSNEQFF. The chain is built from TRBV24-1 and TRBJ2-1; 11 nucleotides agree with TRBD2. Losses at the gene ends were 4 bases for V and 7 bases for J; bases not matched to a gene: 2. Germline CDR1 and CDR2: KGHDR and SFDVKD. CDR3 length: 14 residues.

V and J are TRBV27 and TRBJ2-2, with TRBD2 matching over 7 bases. The CDR3 has 17 amino acids. CDR1 and CDR2 from the germline V gene are MNHEY and SMNVEV (reference sequence). The junction had 6 bases not matched to a gene; V was cut back by 1 base and J by 1 base. Here the CDR3 reads CASSLFAGAGNTGELFF. For the CDR3, the DNA is TGTGCCAGCAGTTTATTCGCGGGAGCAGGGAACACCGGGGAGCTGTTTTTT.

The chain links TRBV30 to TRBJ2-7; 8 nucleotides line up with TRBD2. The CDR3 has 15 amino acids. Per the germline V gene, CDR1 is GTSNPN and CDR2 is SVGIG (reference sequence). V lost 0 bases, J lost 4 bases, and 8 bases stayed unmatched. CDR3 nucleotide sequence: TGTGCCTGGAGTGTACGAGGACTAGCCACGTACGAGCAGTACTTC. Translating gives CAWSVRGLATYEQYF.

This clone appeared a single time. This chain joins TRBV6-2 or TRBV6-3 and TRBJ2-7; D is possibly TRBD1 (6 bases). The CDR3 has 17 amino acids. Trimming cost V 5 bases and J 4 bases, with 24 bases left between them. Germline loops: CDR1 MNHEY, CDR2 SVGEGT. The CDR3 reads CASSAVVSGWGPYEQYF. Here the CDR3 DNA reads TGTGCCAGCAGTGCAGTAGTCTCTGGGTGGGGGCCTTACGAGCAGTACTTC.

This rearrangement joins TRBV3-1 (or the pseudogene TRBV3-2) to TRBJ2-7; TRBD2 might be the D (5 bases). CDR1 is LGHDT, CDR2 YNNKEL, per germline (reference sequence). Trimming took off 2 bases at V and 6 bases at J, with 14 bases between the two ends. This CDR3 contains 14 residues. CDR3 bases: TGTGCCAGCAGCCAATATTCTGGAGGAGGCGAGCAGTACTTC. The encoded protein is CASSQYSGGGEQYF.

V gene TRBV12-5 combines with J gene TRBJ2-1, with D unresolved. V gave up 2 bases and J gave up 7 bases, with 12 bases separating them. Germline assignment: CDR1 LGHNT and CDR2 FRNRAP. The CDR3 is 14 residues long. The CDR3 coding sequence is TGTGCTAGTGGTTTGCCGACGGGTATTAATGAGCAGTTCTTC. It encodes CASGLPTGINEQFF.

The chain recombines TRBV5-1 with TRBJ2-2; 8 bases match TRBD1. With V trimmed by 4 bases and J by 5 bases, 10 bases remained unmatched. There are 16 residues in the CDR3. Per the germline V gene, CDR1 is SGHRS and CDR2 is YFSETQ. Here the CDR3 reads CASSPGWTGKTGELFF. The CDR3 DNA is TGCGCCAGCAGCCCAGGATGGACAGGGAAAACCGGGGAGCTGTTTTTT.

V usage is TRBV6-1 and J usage is TRBJ2-1; 9 nucleotides line up with TRBD2. The CDR3 runs to 17 residues. In germline, CDR1 is MNHNS, CDR2 SASEGT. Germline trimming cut 0 bases from V and 7 bases from J; bases unmatched to any gene: 10. CDR3 sequence reads: CASSEAGLAFYLNEQFF. The DNA of the CDR3 is TGTGCCAGCAGTGAAGCGGGACTAGCATTTTACCTGAATGAGCAGTTCTTC.

The chain recombines TRBV24-1 with TRBJ2-5, with TRBD2 matching 13 bases. Germline V gene lookup returns CDR1 KGHDR and CDR2 SFDVKD. The CDR3 contains 18 residues. The trim removed 3 bases at V and 5 bases at J, leaving 11 bases unmatched. The CDR3 sequence: CATSDPTSGGARVETQYF. For the CDR3, the DNA is TGTGCCACCAGTGATCCCACTAGCGGGGGGGCCAGAGTCGAGACCCAGTACTTC.

This chain joins TRBV7-7 and TRBJ2-3; the match to TRBD1 covers 10 bases. Germline CDR1 reads SSHAT; CDR2 reads FNYEAQ (reference sequence). J was trimmed by 0 bases and V by 5 bases; bases with no gene match: 2. The CDR3 consists of 15 residues. The CDR3, as DNA: TGTGCCAGCAGCGGGGGACAGGGGAGCACAGATACGCAGTATTTT. It codes for CASSGGQGSTDTQYF.

The genes are TRBV5-4 and TRBJ2-1, with TRBD2 identical over 10 bases. The CDR3 is made up of 17 amino acids. The J segment lost 5 bases and the V segment lost 4 bases, leaving 12 bases of the junction unmatched. Per germline, CDR1 SGHNT and CDR2 YYREEE (reference sequence). CDR3 coding DNA: TGTGCCAGCAGCCGCGGGGGAGCGGGGGGGCTAGACAATGAGCAGTTCTTC. Amino acids: CASSRGGAGGLDNEQFF.

The chain has TRBV10-3 and TRBJ1-1; 8 positions agree with TRBD1. The V and J ends lost 4 bases and 3 bases, in that order; junction bases with no gene match: 4. Germline V gene lookup returns CDR1 ENHRY and CDR2 SYGVKD. The CDR3 totals 14 residues. CDR3 loop: CAISGRTGYTEAFF. The CDR3, as DNA: TGTGCCATCAGTGGAAGGACAGGGTACACTGAAGCTTTCTTT.

The V call is TRBV10-1, the J call TRBJ2-2; weak D call: TRBD1 (5 bases). V was trimmed by 2 bases and J by 5 bases, leaving 6 bases between them. CDR3 length equals 13 residues. The germline V gene has CDR1 WNHNN and CDR2 SYGVQD (reference sequence). The CDR3 DNA reads TGCGCCAGCAGTGAGGCAGGGACCGGGGAGCTGTTTTTT. It codes for CASSEAGTGELFF.